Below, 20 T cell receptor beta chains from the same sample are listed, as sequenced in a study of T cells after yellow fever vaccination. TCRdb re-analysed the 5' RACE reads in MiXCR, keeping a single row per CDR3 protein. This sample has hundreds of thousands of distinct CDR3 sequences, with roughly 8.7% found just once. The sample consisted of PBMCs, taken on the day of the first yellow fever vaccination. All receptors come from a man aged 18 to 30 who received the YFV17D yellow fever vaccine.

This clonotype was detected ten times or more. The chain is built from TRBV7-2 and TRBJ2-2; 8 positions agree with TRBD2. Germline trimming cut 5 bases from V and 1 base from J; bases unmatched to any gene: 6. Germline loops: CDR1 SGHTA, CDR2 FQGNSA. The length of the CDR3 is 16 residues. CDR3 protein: CASSRRLAGNTGELFF. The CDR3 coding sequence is TGTGCCAGCAGCCGTAGGCTAGCGGGGAACACCGGGGAGCTGTTTTTT.

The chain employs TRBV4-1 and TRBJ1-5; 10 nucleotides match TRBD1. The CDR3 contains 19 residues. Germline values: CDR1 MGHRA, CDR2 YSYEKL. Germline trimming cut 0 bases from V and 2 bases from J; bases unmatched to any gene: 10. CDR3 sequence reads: CASSQEVGGQGYRNQPQHF. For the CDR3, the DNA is TGCGCCAGCAGCCAAGAGGTTGGGGGACAGGGGTATCGCAATCAGCCCCAGCATTTT.

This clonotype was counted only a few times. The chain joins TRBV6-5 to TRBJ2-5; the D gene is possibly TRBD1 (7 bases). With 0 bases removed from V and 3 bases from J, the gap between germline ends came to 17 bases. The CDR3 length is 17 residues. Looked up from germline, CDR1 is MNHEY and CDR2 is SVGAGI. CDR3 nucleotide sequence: TGTGCCAGCAGTTACTCAAACCCAGGGGGAGGTAAAGAGACCCAGTACTTC. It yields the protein CASSYSNPGGGKETQYF.

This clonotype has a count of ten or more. This chain's CDR3 is CASSYYGSYNEQFF. The CDR3 DNA follows: TGTGCCAGCAGTTACTACGGGAGCTACAATGAGCAGTTCTTC. The chain is built from TRBV6-2 or TRBV6-3 and TRBJ2-1, with TRBD2 as a possible D gene (6 bases). Trimming pared 1 base from V and 3 bases from J, leaving 7 bases between. Germline values: CDR1 MNHEY, CDR2 SVGEGT. CDR3 size: 14 residues.

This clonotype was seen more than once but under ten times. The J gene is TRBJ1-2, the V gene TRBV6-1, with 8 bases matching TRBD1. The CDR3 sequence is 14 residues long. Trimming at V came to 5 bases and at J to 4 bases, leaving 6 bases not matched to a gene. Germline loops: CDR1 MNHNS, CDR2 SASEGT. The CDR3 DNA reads TGTGCCAGCAGTAAAGGACAGGGAACCTATGGCTACACCTTC. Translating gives CASSKGQGTYGYTF.

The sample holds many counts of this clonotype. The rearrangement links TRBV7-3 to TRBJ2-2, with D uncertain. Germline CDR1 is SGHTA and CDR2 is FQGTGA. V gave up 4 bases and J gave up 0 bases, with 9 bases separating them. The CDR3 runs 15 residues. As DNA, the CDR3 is TGTGCCAGCAGCTACAGCTACTCGAACACCGGGGAGCTGTTTTTT. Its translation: CASSYSYSNTGELFF.

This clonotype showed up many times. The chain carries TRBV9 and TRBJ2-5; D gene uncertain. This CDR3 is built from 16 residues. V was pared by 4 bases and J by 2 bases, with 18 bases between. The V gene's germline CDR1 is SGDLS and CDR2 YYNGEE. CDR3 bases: TGTGCCAGCAGCCCCCCCGGCCTCGGACCTCAAGAGACCCAGTACTTC. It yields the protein CASSPPGLGPQETQYF.

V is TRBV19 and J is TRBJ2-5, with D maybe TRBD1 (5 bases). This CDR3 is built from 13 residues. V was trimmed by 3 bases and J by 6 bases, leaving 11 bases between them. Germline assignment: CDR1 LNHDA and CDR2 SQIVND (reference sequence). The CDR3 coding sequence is TGTGCCAGTAGTATGGGGCAGGGCCAGACCCAGTACTTC. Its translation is CASSMGQGQTQYF.

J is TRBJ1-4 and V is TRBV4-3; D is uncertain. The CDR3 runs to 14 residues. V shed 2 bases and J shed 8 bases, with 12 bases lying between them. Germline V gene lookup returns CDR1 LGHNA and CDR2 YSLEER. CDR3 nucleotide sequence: TGCGCCAGCAGCCAATTACGGGGAAGCGAAAAACTGTTTTTT. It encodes CASSQLRGSEKLFF.

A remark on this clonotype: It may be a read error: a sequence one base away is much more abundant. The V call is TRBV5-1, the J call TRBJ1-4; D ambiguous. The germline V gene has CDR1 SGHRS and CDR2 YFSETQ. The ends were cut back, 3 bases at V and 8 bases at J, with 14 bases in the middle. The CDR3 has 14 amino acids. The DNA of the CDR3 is TGCGCCAGCAGCTCGGGCGCTTACGGAGAAAAACTGTTTTTT. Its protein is CASSSGAYGEKLFF.

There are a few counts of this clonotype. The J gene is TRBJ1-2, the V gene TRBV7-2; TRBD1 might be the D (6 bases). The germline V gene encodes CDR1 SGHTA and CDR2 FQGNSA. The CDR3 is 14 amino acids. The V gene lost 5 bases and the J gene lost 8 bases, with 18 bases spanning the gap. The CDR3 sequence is CASSPVAGAGGYTF. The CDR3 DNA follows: TGTGCCAGCAGCCCAGTGGCGGGGGCAGGGGGCTACACCTTC.

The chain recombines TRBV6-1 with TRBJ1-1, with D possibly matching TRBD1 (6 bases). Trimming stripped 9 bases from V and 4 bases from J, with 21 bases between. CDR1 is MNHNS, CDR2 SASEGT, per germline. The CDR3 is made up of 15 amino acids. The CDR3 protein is CASHTIPGASTEAFF. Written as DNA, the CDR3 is TGTGCCAGTCACACAATCCCGGGGGCTAGCACTGAAGCTTTCTTT.

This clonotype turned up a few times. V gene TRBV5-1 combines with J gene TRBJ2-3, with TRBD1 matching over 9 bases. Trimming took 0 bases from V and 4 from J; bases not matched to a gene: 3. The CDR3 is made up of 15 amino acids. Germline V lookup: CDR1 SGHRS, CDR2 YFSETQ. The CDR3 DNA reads TGCGCCAGCAGCTTGGGGACAGGGGTCCCAGATACGCAGTATTTT. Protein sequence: CASSLGTGVPDTQYF. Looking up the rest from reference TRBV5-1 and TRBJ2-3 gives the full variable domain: KAGVTQTPRYLIKTRGQQVTLSCSPISGHRSVSWYQQTPGQGLQFLFEYFSETQRNKGNFPGRFSGRQFSNSRSEMNVSTLELGDSALYLCASSLGTGVPDTQYFGPGTRLTVL.

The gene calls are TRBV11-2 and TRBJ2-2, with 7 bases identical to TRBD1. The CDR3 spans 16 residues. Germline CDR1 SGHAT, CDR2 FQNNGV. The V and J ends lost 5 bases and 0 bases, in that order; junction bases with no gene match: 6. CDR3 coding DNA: TGTGCCAGCAGCCCAGGCGACAGGGCGAACACCGGGGAGCTGTTTTTT. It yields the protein CASSPGDRANTGELFF.

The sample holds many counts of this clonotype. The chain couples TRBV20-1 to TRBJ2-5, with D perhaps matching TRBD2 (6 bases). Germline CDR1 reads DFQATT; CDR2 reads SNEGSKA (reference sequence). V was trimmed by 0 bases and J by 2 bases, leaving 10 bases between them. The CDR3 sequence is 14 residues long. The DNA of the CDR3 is TGCAGTGCTAGAGATGTGGGGGGACAAGAGACCCAGTACTTC. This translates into CSARDVGGQETQYF.

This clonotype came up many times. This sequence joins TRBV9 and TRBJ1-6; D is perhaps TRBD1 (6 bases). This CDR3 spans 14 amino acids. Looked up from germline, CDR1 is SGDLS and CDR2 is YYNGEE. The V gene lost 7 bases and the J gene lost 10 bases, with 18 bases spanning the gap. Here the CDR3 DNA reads TGTGCCAGCTCCGTGGGGGGCAGGAACTCACCCCTCCACTTT. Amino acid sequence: CASSVGGRNSPLHF.

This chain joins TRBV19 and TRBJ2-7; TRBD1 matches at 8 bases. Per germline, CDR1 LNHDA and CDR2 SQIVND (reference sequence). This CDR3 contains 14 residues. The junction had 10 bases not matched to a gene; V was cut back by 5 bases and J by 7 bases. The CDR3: CASSPGQGMWEQYF. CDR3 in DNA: TGTGCCAGTAGTCCCGGACAGGGCATGTGGGAGCAGTACTTC. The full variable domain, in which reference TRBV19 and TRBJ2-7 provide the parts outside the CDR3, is DGGITQSPKYLFRKEGQNVTLSCEQNLNHDAMYWYRQDPGQGLRLIYYSQIVNDFQKGDIAEGYSVSREKKESFPLTVTSAQKNPTAFYLCASSPGQGMWEQYFGPGTRLTVT.

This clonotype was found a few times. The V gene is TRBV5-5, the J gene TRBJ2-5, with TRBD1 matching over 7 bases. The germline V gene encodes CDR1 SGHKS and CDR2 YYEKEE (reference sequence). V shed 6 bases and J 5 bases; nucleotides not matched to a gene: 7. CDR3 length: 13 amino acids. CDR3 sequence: CASNRGLEETQYF. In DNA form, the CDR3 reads TGTGCCAGCAACAGGGGATTGGAGGAGACCCAGTACTTC.

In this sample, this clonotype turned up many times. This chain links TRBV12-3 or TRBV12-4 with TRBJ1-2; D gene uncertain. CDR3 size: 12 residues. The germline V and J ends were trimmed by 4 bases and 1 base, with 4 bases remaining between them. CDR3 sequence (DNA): TGTGCCAGCAGTTGGAATAACTATGGCTACACCTTC. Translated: CASSWNNYGYTF.

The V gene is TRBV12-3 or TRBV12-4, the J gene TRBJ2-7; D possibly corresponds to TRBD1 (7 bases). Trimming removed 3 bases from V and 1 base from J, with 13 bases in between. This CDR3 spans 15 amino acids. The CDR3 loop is CASSFQGGRSYEQYF. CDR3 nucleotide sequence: TGTGCCAGCAGTTTTCAGGGGGGTCGTTCCTACGAGCAGTACTTC.